This entry lists 25 T cell receptor beta chains sequenced from one sample in a study of spatial heterogeneity in lung cancer. Antigens for these TCRs are unknown. TCRdb recomputed calls from the 5' RACE reads with MiXCR, one row per CDR3 protein. Of some 6,500 distinct CDR3 sequences detected, approximately 15% appear once; the ten largest clones hold around 10%. Points from the study as a whole: Within tumors, counts of expanded alpha and beta TCRs tracked tumor mutation counts.

As for time point: sample taken at primary tumor resection. The sequencing used lung tumor tissue, collected at surgery. The receptors stem from a male donor with early-stage non-small cell lung cancer.

By sample share, this clonotype is medium-sized. V usage is TRBV27 and J usage is TRBJ2-1, with 7 positions matching TRBD1. The CDR3 is 14 amino acids. CDR1 is MNHEY, CDR2 SMNVEV, per germline (reference sequence). V lost 2 bases to trimming and J lost 9 bases; unmatched junction nucleotides: 7. CDR3 residues: CASSLDRVLGEQFF. In DNA form, the CDR3 reads TGTGCCAGCAGTTTAGACAGGGTCCTAGGTGAGCAGTTCTTC.

CDR3 sequence reads: CASSQWDYGYTF. The CDR3 DNA reads TGTGCCAGCAGCCAGTGGGACTATGGCTACACCTTC. The chain joins TRBV14 to TRBJ1-2; D gene uncertain. Germline assignment: CDR1 SGHDN and CDR2 FVKESK. The CDR3 has 12 residues. Trimming pared 3 bases from V and 3 bases from J, leaving 5 bases between.

This clonotype was found a few times. The chain recombines TRBV6-5 with TRBJ1-6; D is ambiguous. The length of the CDR3 is 16 residues. Per the germline V gene, CDR1 is MNHEY and CDR2 is SVGAGI. The V and J ends lost 4 bases and 3 bases respectively, with 13 bases between them. The DNA for the CDR3 is TGTGCCAGCAGTTTTATGGCAGTCCTCTATAATTCACCCCTCCACTTT. Translated, it gives CASSFMAVLYNSPLHF.

By sample share, this clonotype is medium-sized (0.01 to 0.1%). V and J are TRBV7-3 and TRBJ1-2; the match to TRBD1 covers 10 bases. The CDR3 runs 14 residues. Germline V gene data show CDR1 as SGHTA and CDR2 as FQGTGA. V shed 4 bases and J 8 bases; nucleotides not matched to a gene: 7. The CDR3, as DNA: TGTGCCAGCAGCTCCTCCGGGACAGGGGTCGGCTACACCTTC. Its translation: CASSSSGTGVGYTF.

This clonotype was observed a few times. The chain has TRBV5-1 and TRBJ2-6; 7 bases fit TRBD1. The junction had 9 bases not matched to a gene; V was cut back by 4 bases and J by 2 bases. The germline V gene has CDR1 SGHRS and CDR2 YFSETQ. The CDR3 totals 17 residues. The CDR3 here is CASSPGQPYTGANVLTF. The CDR3 DNA is TGCGCCAGCAGCCCGGGACAGCCATATACTGGGGCCAACGTCCTGACTTTC.

The chain joins TRBV9 to TRBJ2-3; 10 positions match TRBD2. Germline values: CDR1 SGDLS, CDR2 YYNGEE. V lost 0 bases and J lost 0; bases outside the gene matches: 7. The CDR3 has 18 residues. CDR3 coding DNA: TGTGCCAGCAGCGTAGCTGGTAGCGGGGGGCCTAGCACAGATACGCAGTATTTT. Translation: CASSVAGSGGPSTDTQYF.

This clonotype qualifies as medium-sized. This chain connects TRBV18 to TRBJ2-1; 8 bases line up with TRBD1. V dropped 3 bases and J dropped 8; count of bases not matched to a gene: 3. The CDR3 is 13 amino acids. Germline CDR1 KGHSH, CDR2 LQKENI. CDR3 in DNA: TGTGCCAGCTCACCGGACAGGGCCTATGAGCAGTTCTTC. Translating it yields CASSPDRAYEQFF.

This clonotype is labeled medium-sized (0.01 to 0.1%). The CDR3 loop is CASSKGTHQNTGELFF. In DNA form, the CDR3 reads TGTGCCAGCAGTAAAGGGACACACCAGAACACCGGGGAGCTGTTTTTT. The J gene is TRBJ2-2, the V gene TRBV12-3 or TRBV12-4; the D gene is possibly TRBD1 (6 bases). This CDR3 has 16 amino acids. Trimming took off 5 bases at V and 1 base at J, with 14 bases between the two ends.

By sample fraction, this clonotype is medium-sized. The gene calls are TRBV5-1 and TRBJ1-1; a possible D gene is TRBD1 (5 bases). This CDR3 is 15 amino acids long. The germline V gene encodes CDR1 SGHRS and CDR2 YFSETQ. The V and J ends lost 5 bases and 0 bases respectively, with 14 bases between them. The CDR3 coding sequence is TGCGCCAGCAGTCCAGGGCGGACCTTGAACACTGAAGCTTTCTTT. This encodes CASSPGRTLNTEAFF.

This clonotype is categorized as medium-sized. The chain recombines TRBV15 with TRBJ2-2; 9 bases are shared with TRBD2. The germline V gene has CDR1 LNHNV and CDR2 YYDKDF (reference sequence). V lost 5 bases to trimming and J lost 5 bases; unmatched junction nucleotides: 12. The CDR3 length is 17 residues. CDR3 amino acids: CATSAAGSGRPTGELFF. CDR3 DNA sequence: TGTGCCACCAGCGCCGCGGGTAGCGGGAGACCAACCGGGGAGCTGTTTTTT.

A few counts support this clonotype. The chain uses TRBV12-3 or TRBV12-4 and TRBJ1-1, with 7 positions matching TRBD1. The CDR3 spans 13 residues. V shed 5 bases and J 6 bases; nucleotides not matched to a gene: 6. Written as DNA, the CDR3 is TGTGCCAGCAGTGACAGGGATGGTTCTGAAGCTTTCTTT. This gives the protein CASSDRDGSEAFF.

The V call is TRBV6-6, the J call TRBJ2-7; 9 bases agree with TRBD1. The CDR3 is made up of 14 amino acids. Germline CDR1 reads MNHNY; CDR2 reads SVGAGI (reference sequence). V shed 0 bases, J shed 3 bases, and the junction held 0 bases outside the gene matches. The CDR3 DNA sequence: TGTGCCAGCAGTTACTCGACAGGGGGCTACGAGCAGTACTTC. Encoded protein: CASSYSTGGYEQYF.

The sample holds one count of this clonotype. The genes are TRBV2 and TRBJ2-7; 7 bases map to TRBD1. Germline values: CDR1 SNHLY, CDR2 FYNNEI. The CDR3 runs to 13 residues. V trimming: 8 bases; J trimming: 2 bases; junction bases outside the gene matches: 6. In nucleotides, the CDR3 is TGTGCCAGCTCTTGGGGACAGACCTACGAGCAGTACTTC. Amino acid sequence: CASSWGQTYEQYF.

By share, this clonotype ranks as medium-sized. V is TRBV4-2 and J is TRBJ2-3; D may correspond to TRBD1 or TRBD2 (6 bases each). Trimming shortened V by 0 bases and J by 8 bases, and 15 bases separated the two germline ends. Germline V gene sequence: CDR1 LGHNA, CDR2 YNFKEQ. CDR3 length: 15 residues. The CDR3 DNA sequence: TGTGCCAGCAGCCAAGAACTAACGGGGGCCGGTACGCAGTATTTT. It specifies CASSQELTGAGTQYF.

This clonotype is judged medium-sized. CDR3 bases: TGCAGTGCCATTTCTCGGAGCGGGAACTACAATGAGCAGTTCTTC. Translated: CSAISRSGNYNEQFF. The chain couples TRBV20-1 to TRBJ2-1, with 7 bases matching TRBD2. The germline V gene has CDR1 DFQATT and CDR2 SNEGSKA (reference sequence). The J segment lost 3 bases and the V segment lost 6 bases, leaving 11 bases of the junction unmatched. The CDR3 contains 15 residues.

CDR3 sequence reads: CSARDQGGTLVYEQYF. The CDR3 DNA sequence: TGCAGTGCTAGAGATCAAGGGGGGACCCTAGTCTACGAGCAGTACTTC. The chain recombines TRBV20-1 with TRBJ2-7; D could derive from TRBD1 or TRBD2 (6 bases each). CDR1 and CDR2 (germline): DFQATT, SNEGSKA (reference sequence). V gave up 0 bases and J gave up 3 bases, with 18 bases separating them. The CDR3 extends over 16 amino acids.

This clonotype has ten or more counts. The J gene is TRBJ2-1, the V gene TRBV27; D is undetermined. This CDR3 spans 15 amino acids. Germline CDR1 is MNHEY and CDR2 is SMNVEV (reference sequence). Trimming removed 3 bases from V and 0 bases from J, with 9 bases in between. As DNA, the CDR3 is TGTGCCAGCAGTTTCGGCATCGGCTCCTACAATGAGCAGTTCTTC. This encodes CASSFGIGSYNEQFF.

The chain uses TRBV2 and TRBJ1-1; maybe TRBD1 (6 bases). The germline gives CDR1 SNHLY, CDR2 FYNNEI. V gave up 9 bases and J gave up 0 bases, with 14 bases separating them. This CDR3 spans 14 amino acids. CDR3: CASIVYRVNTEAFF. Written as DNA, the CDR3 is TGTGCCAGTATTGTTTACAGGGTGAACACTGAAGCTTTCTTT.

V is TRBV7-6 and J is TRBJ2-3, with D perhaps matching TRBD2 (6 bases). This CDR3 is built from 13 residues. V lost 1 base, J lost 12 bases, and 14 bases lay in between. Per germline, CDR1 SGHVS and CDR2 FNYEAQ. In DNA form, the CDR3 reads TGTGCCAGCAGCTTAGGGGAGGACCCTGCTCAGTATTTT. Its protein product is CASSLGEDPAQYF.

The chain carries TRBV10-3 and TRBJ1-2; D might be TRBD1 (6 bases). CDR1 is ENHRY and CDR2 is SYGVKD in the germline V gene. The germline V and J ends were trimmed by 7 bases and 4 bases, with 13 bases remaining between them. The CDR3 spans 13 residues. DNA of the CDR3: TGTGCCATCACTGCAGGGGAAGGCTATGGCTACACCTTC. Protein: CAITAGEGYGYTF.

The CDR3 sequence: CSALGLAGNEQFF. In nucleotides, the CDR3 is TGCAGTGCCCTCGGACTAGCGGGCAATGAGCAGTTCTTC. The J gene is TRBJ2-1, the V gene TRBV20-1; TRBD2 aligns across 11 bases. V gave up 6 bases and J gave up 6 bases; unmatched junction bases: 4. The germline gives CDR1 DFQATT, CDR2 SNEGSKA (reference sequence). The length of the CDR3 is 13 residues.

This clonotype is judged medium-sized. This rearrangement joins TRBV20-1 to TRBJ1-5, with TRBD1 matching over 7 bases. This CDR3 has 14 amino acids. CDR1 and CDR2 from the germline V gene are DFQATT and SNEGSKA (reference sequence). V gave up 1 base and J gave up 3 bases; unmatched junction bases: 3. The CDR3 is CSARVQGSNQPQHF. CDR3 sequence (DNA): TGCAGTGCTAGAGTACAGGGGTCCAATCAGCCCCAGCATTTT.

This clonotype counts as medium-sized. The chain combines TRBV28 with TRBJ2-7; 9 bases are shared with TRBD1. Per the germline V gene, CDR1 is MDHEN and CDR2 is SYDVKM. CDR3 length: 14 amino acids. V gave up 3 bases and J gave up 4 bases; unmatched junction bases: 4. The CDR3 DNA reads TGTGCCAGCAGTTTGGAACAGGGGGCTTACGAGCAGTACTTC. It yields the protein CASSLEQGAYEQYF.

This clonotype ranks as medium-sized. CDR3 nucleotides: TGTGCCAGCAAGGGACAGGGGATAAATACGCAGTATTTT. Its protein is CASKGQGINTQYF. The J gene is TRBJ2-3, the V gene TRBV12-3 or TRBV12-4; 10 bases map to TRBD1. V shed 7 bases and J 7 bases; nucleotides not matched to a gene: 5. This CDR3 spans 13 amino acids.

In this sample, this clonotype is medium-sized. This chain connects TRBV18 to TRBJ1-1; D is perhaps TRBD1 (6 bases). The CDR3 runs to 14 residues. V lost 6 bases and J 3 bases, leaving 14 bases between the germline ends. The germline V gene has CDR1 KGHSH and CDR2 LQKENI. This CDR3 is CASSPSGVDTEAFF. CDR3 nucleotide sequence: TGTGCCAGCTCCCCATCAGGGGTGGACACTGAAGCTTTCTTT.